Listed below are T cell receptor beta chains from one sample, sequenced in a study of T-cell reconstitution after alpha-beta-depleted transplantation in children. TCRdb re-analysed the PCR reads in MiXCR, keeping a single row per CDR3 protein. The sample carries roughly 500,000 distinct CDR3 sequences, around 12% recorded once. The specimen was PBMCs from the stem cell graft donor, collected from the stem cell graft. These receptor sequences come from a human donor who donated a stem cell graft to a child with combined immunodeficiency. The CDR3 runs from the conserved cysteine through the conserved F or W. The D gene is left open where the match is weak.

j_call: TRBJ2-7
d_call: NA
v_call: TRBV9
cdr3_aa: CASSVTDGYEQYF

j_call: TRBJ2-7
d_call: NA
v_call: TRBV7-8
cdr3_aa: CASTPRAYEAYEQYF

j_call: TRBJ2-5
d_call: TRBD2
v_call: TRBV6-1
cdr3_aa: CASSPARLAGVLETQYF

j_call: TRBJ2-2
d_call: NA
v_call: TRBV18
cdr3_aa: CASSPRAGNTGELFF

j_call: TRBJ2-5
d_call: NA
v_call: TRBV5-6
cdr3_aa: CASSLTKGDPRIKTQYF

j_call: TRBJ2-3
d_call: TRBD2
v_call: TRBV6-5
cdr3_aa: CASSYYPLAASTDTQYF

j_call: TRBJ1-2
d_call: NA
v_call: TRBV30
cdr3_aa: CASEGNDYGYTF

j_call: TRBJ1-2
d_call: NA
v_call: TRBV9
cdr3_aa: CASSVKENYGYTF

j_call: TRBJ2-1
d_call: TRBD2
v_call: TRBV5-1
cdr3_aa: CASSLGLGGDEQFF

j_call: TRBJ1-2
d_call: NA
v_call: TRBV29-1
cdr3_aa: CSADAGPRDDGYTF

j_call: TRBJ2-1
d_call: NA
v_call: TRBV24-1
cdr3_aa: CATSDLGLADEQFF

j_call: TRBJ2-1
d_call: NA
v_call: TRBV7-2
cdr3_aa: CASSLKGVHNEQFF

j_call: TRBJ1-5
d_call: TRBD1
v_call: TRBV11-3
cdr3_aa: CASSLGTGGPSSNQPQHF

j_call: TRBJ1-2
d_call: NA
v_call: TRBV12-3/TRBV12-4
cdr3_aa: CASSPRLGEQSYGYTF

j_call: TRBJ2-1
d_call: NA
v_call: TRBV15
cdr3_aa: CATSRDLDITYNEQFF

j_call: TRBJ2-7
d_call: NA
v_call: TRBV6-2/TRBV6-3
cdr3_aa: CASIRSRGEFYEQYF

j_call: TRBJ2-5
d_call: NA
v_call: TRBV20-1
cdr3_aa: CSTRPQETQYF

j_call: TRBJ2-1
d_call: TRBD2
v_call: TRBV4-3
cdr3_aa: CASSQEVGASGSHEQFF

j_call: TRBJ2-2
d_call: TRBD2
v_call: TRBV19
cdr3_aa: CASSIQRGNTGELFF

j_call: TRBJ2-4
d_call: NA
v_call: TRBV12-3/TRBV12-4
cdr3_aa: CASSLGSLPENIQYF

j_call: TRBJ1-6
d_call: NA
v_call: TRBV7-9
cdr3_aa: CASSSYRVGISPLHF

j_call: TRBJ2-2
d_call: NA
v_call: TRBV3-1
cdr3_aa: CASSQEFHPTGELFF

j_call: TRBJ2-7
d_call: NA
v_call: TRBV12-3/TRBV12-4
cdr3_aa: CASSFRRDYEQYF

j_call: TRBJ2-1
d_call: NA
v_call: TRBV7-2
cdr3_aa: CASTPSGLSYNEQFF

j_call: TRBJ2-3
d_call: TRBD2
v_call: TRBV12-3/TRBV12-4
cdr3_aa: CASSFDGSGSDTQYF

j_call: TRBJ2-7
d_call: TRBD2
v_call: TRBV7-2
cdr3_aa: CASSLAGAGDYEQYF

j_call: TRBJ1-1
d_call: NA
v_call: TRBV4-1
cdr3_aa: CASSQDAVGHTEAFF

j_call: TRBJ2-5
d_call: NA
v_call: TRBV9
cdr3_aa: CASNMGEAQETQYF

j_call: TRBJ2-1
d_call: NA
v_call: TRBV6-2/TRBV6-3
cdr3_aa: CASRRGIEQFF

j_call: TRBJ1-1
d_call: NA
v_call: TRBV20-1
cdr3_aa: CSAPRETGAFF

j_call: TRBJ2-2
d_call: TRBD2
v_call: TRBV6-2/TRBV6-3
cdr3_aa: CASSYSSRGENTGELFF

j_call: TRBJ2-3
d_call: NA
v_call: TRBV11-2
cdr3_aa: CASSLEVAGWGTDTQYF

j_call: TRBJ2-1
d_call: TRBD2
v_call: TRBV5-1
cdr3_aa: CASRGTSGINEQFF

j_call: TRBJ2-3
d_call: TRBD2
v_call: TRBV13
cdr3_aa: CASSLWTSGGSAGTDTQYF

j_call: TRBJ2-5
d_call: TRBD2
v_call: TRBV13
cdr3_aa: CASSQKRLAGDQETQYF

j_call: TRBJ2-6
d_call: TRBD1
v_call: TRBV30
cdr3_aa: CGGDSFSGANVLTF

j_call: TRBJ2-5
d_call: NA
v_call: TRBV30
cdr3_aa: CAWSVPPRGGGETQYF

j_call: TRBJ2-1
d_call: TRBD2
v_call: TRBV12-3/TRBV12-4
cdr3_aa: CASSGTSGTSYNEQFF

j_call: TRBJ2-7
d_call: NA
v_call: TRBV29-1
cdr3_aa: CSVAWQLGSEQYF

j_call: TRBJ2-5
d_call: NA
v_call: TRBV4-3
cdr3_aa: CASSQEWYEQETQYF

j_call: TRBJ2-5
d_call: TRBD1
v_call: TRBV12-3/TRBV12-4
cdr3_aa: CASSPIGQDGETQYF

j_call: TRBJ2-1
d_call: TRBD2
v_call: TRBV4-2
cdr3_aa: CASSKSRGLGTSGRNEQFF

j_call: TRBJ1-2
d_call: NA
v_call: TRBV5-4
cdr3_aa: CASSFLEGELGYGYTF

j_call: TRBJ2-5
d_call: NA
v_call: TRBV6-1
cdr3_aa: CASSARRETQYF

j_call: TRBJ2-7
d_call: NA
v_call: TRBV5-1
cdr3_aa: CASSPRQVPTYEQYF

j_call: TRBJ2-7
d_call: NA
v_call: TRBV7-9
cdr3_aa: CASSHASGYEQYF

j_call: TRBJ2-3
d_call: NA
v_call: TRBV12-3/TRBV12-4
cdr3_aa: CASSLVGLHYTQYF

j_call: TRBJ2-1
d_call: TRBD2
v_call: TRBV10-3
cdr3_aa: CAISENLAGGQGYEQFF

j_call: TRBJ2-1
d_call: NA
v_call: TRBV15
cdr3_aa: CATSRRGNEQFF